This TCR beta chain was sequenced in a study of naive and memory T cell subsets. Sequential positive selection took CD4 T cells first, then CD8 T cells. Two oligonucleotides, mixed equimolar, formed the beta constant-region primer covering TRBC1 and TRBC2. In TCRdb, the UMI-ligation and nested PCR reads were re-called with MiXCR into one record per CDR3 protein. The sample has tens of thousands of distinct CDR3 sequences, approximately 11% seen once. With 6 bases clipped from V and 5 bases from J, the junction kept 7 bases outside the gene matches. CDR1 SGHAT and CDR2 FQNNGV come from the germline V gene. This CDR3 has 14 residues.

This sequence joins TRBV11-2 and TRBJ2-3; 8 bases agree with TRBD2. The TCR was taken from a human donor in good health. What was sequenced was central memory CD8+ T cells from blood. DNA of the CDR3: TGTGCCAGCAGGGTCAGCGGGAGAATAGATACGCAGTATTTT. Protein sequence: CASRVSGRIDTQYF.